A single sample is the source of the 12 T cell receptor beta chains below, sequenced in a study of cytomegalovirus exposure and HLA in healthy donors. PCR was performed using 60 Vbeta and 13 Jbeta primers. This table comes from immunoSEQ multiplex PCR, and its TCRdb copy is limited to in-frame clones, with some not included. The sample contains 250,000 to 350,000 clones, 80% to 90% of which appear only once. The sequenced sample was PBMCs. The receptors derive from a man aged 35 to 55 in good health and CMV-seropositive.

The V and J genes are TRBV7-8 and TRBJ2-6, with TRBD1 identical over 8 bases. The V and J ends lost 5 bases and 2 bases, in that order; junction bases with no gene match: 11. This CDR3 comprises 18 residues. CDR1 and CDR2 (germline): SGHVS, FQNEAQ. CDR3 protein: CASSPRQGRTAGANVLTF. The CDR3 DNA reads TGTGCCAGCAGCCCTCGACAGGGGAGAACGGCTGGGGCCAACGTCCTGACTTTC.

About this clone itself: This sample also contains other DNA sequences that code for the same CDR3. The rearrangement joins TRBV15 to TRBJ1-5; D is unresolved. Germline V gene lookup returns CDR1 LNHNV and CDR2 YYDKDF (reference sequence). The CDR3 covers 14 residues. Between the trimmed V and J ends, which lost 0 bases and 4 bases, there was a span of 7 bases. The CDR3 DNA reads TGTGCCACCAGCAGAGATAGAGGAAATCAGCCCCAGCATTTT. This sequence encodes CATSRDRGNQPQHF. The entire variable domain, with the rest obtained from reference TRBV15 and TRBJ1-5, is as follows: DAMVIQNPRYQVTQFGKPVTLSCSQTLNHNVMYWYQQKSSQAPKLLFHYYDKDFNNEADTPDNFQSRRPNTSFCFLDIRSPGLGDTAMYLCATSRDRGNQPQHFGDGTRLSIL.

This clone has a single count. The chain couples TRBV27 to TRBJ2-7; 7 bases agree with TRBD1. The CDR3 loop spans 14 amino acids. V lost 4 bases to trimming and J lost 3 bases; unmatched junction nucleotides: 6. The germline V gene encodes CDR1 MNHEY and CDR2 SMNVEV (reference sequence). The CDR3 loop is CASSSTTGRYEQYF. In DNA form, the CDR3 reads TGTGCCAGCAGTTCCACGACAGGGCGCTACGAGCAGTACTTC.

V is TRBV27 and J is TRBJ1-1, with D perhaps TRBD1 (6 bases). Trimming took 1 base from V and 6 from J, leaving 18 bases between them. Germline V gene sequence: CDR1 MNHEY, CDR2 SMNVEV (reference sequence). This CDR3 has 16 amino acids. This CDR3 is CASSLYPGTRQAEAFF. CDR3 sequence (DNA): TGTGCCAGCAGTTTATATCCGGGGACGAGACAGGCTGAAGCTTTCTTT.

This chain connects TRBV16 to TRBJ1-1; D is undetermined. There are 14 residues in the CDR3. Trimming stripped 0 bases from V and 1 base from J, with 6 bases between. Germline CDR1 KGHSY, CDR2 FQNENV. For the CDR3, the DNA is TGTGCCAGCAGCCAATCGAGGTCGAACACTGAAGCTTTCTTT. Residues: CASSQSRSNTEAFF.

The chain is built from TRBV9 and TRBJ2-7; 8 bases are a match to TRBD2. Germline V CDR1 and CDR2: SGDLS, YYNGEE. This CDR3 has 14 residues. V was clipped by 0 bases and J by 7 bases; unmatched bases: 6. The CDR3 DNA reads TGTGCCAGCAGCGTAGCGGGAGGGCCCGGAGAGCAGTACTTC. Amino acid sequence: CASSVAGGPGEQYF.

This chain uses TRBV19 with TRBJ1-1; tentative D call: TRBD1 (6 bases). Germline V lookup: CDR1 LNHDA, CDR2 SQIVND (reference sequence). The CDR3 totals 14 residues. V lost 4 bases, J lost 5 bases, and 14 bases lay in between. CDR3 DNA sequence: TGTGCCAGTAGTACCCGGGACATCGGAACTGAAGCTTTCTTT. It encodes CASSTRDIGTEAFF.

The gene calls are TRBV11-1 and TRBJ2-3, with 7 bases matching TRBD1. The CDR3 is 15 residues long. Trimming cost V 5 bases and J 0 bases; bases outside gene matches: 5. Germline values: CDR1 SGHAT, CDR2 FQDESV (reference sequence). The CDR3 nucleotides are TGTGCCAGCAGCCTGACAGGGATAAGCACAGATACGCAGTATTTT. Translation: CASSLTGISTDTQYF.

V and J are TRBV4-2 and TRBJ2-7, with D possibly TRBD1 on 5 matching bases. The V end lost 2 bases, the J end lost 3 bases, and 14 bases lay between the germline ends. Germline-derived CDR1 and CDR2 are LGHNA and YNFKEQ. The CDR3 is made up of 15 amino acids. This chain's CDR3 is CASSQQMGQRYEQYF. The CDR3 coding sequence is TGTGCCAGCAGCCAACAAATGGGGCAGCGCTACGAGCAGTACTTC.

The J gene is TRBJ2-1, the V gene TRBV4-1; TRBD1 matches 9 bases. Looked up from germline, CDR1 is MGHRA and CDR2 is YSYEKL. The CDR3 covers 16 residues. V lost 3 bases to trimming and J lost 8 bases; unmatched junction nucleotides: 11. The CDR3 DNA reads as TGCGCCAGCAGCCATCCCACAAGGGACAGGGTAGATGAGCAGTTCTTC. As protein: CASSHPTRDRVDEQFF.

The count of this clone is one. This CDR3 is also generated by other DNA sequences in the sample. This chain uses TRBV28 with TRBJ2-1, with D perhaps matching TRBD2 (6 bases). The CDR3 totals 16 residues. Germline V gene sequence: CDR1 MDHEN, CDR2 SYDVKM. V lost 4 bases and J 2 bases, leaving 15 bases between the germline ends. The CDR3, as DNA: TGTGCCAGCAGTTCTATAGCGGAGGGGACCTACAATGAGCAGTTCTTC. Translated: CASSSIAEGTYNEQFF. The full variable domain, in which reference TRBV28 and TRBJ2-1 provide the parts outside the CDR3, is DVKVTQSSRYLVKRTGEKVFLECVQDMDHENMFWYRQDPGLGLRLIYFSYDVKMKEKGDIPEGYSVSREKKERFSLILESASTNQTSMYLCASSSIAEGTYNEQFFGPGTRLTVL.

This clone appeared a few times. The chain combines TRBV28 with TRBJ1-5, with D maybe TRBD1 (5 bases). With 6 bases removed from V and 10 bases from J, the gap between germline ends came to 13 bases. Germline V gene data show CDR1 as MDHEN and CDR2 as SYDVKM. The CDR3 runs 12 residues. CDR3 sequence (DNA): TGTGCCAGCAGCCGGGGGGTCCGTCCCCAGCATTTT. It translates to CASSRGVRPQHF.